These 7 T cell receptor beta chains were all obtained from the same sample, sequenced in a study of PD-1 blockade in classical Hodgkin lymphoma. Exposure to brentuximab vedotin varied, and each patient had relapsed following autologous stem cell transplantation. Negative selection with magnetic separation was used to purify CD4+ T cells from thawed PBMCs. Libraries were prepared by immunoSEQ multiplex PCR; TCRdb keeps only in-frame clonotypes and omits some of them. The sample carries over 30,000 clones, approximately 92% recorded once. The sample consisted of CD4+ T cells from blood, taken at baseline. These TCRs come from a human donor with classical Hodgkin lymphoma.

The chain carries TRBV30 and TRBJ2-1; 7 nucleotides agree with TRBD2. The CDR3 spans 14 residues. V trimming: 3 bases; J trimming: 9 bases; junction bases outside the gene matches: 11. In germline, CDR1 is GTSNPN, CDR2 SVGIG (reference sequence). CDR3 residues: CAWRGPGGGSEQFF. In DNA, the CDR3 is TGTGCCTGGAGAGGCCCTGGGGGAGGGAGTGAGCAGTTCTTC.

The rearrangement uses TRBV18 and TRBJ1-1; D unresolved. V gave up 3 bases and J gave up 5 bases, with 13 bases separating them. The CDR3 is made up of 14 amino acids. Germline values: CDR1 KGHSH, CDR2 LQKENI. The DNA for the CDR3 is TGTGCCAGCTCACCGACATCTCGTGGAACTGAAGCTTTCTTT. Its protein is CASSPTSRGTEAFF.

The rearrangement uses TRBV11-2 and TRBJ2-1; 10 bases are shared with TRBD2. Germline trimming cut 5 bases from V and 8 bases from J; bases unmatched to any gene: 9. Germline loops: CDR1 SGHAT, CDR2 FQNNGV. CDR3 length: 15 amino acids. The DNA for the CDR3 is TGTGCCAGCAGCCAGAAGCGGGAGGGGATCCATGAGCAGTTCTTC. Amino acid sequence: CASSQKREGIHEQFF.

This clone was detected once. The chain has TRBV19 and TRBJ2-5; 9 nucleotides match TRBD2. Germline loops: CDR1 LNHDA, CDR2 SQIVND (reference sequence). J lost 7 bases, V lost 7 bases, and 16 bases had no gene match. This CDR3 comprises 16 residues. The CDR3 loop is CASKDRGLASTGTQYF. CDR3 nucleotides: TGTGCCAGTAAAGATAGAGGACTAGCGTCCACCGGGACCCAGTACTTC.

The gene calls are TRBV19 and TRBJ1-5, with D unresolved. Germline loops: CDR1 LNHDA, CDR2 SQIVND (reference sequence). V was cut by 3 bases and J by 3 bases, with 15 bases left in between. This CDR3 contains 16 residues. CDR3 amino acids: CASSMRSGENNQPQHF. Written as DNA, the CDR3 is TGTGCCAGTAGTATGAGGAGCGGGGAAAACAATCAGCCCCAGCATTTT.

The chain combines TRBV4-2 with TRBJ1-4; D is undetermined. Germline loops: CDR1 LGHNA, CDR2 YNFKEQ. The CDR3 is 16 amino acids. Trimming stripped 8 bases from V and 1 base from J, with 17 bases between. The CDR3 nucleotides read TGTGCCAGCCAGCCTAAGATTTCTCAAACTAATGAAAAACTGTTTTTT. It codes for CASQPKISQTNEKLFF.

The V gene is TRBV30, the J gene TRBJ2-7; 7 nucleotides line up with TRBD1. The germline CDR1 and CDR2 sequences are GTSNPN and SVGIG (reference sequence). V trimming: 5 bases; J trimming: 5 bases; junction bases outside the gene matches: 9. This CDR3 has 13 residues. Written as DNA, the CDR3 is TGTGCCTGGGATGGACAGGTTTGGGACGAGCAGTACTTC. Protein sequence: CAWDGQVWDEQYF.